The T cell receptor beta chain under discussion was sequenced for a study of siplizumab effects on memory and regulatory T cells. A note on this clone: Its specificity is unknown.

This CDR3 comprises 12 residues. Germline CDR1 is SGHRS and CDR2 is YFSETQ. V was clipped by 6 bases and J by 5 bases, with 9 bases between them. General study results and limits: Mapping to unstimulated subsets was achieved for only a minor fraction of alloreactive clones. With siplizumab, mappable alloreactive CD4+ clones averaged 68.8% Treg-derived, versus 25% to 30% in controls. The suppressive capacity of proliferating Tregs from siplizumab cultures remained unconfirmed. Naive T cells looked more diverse than memory cells and looked like major alloresponse contributors.

Libraries were prepared by immunoSEQ multiplex PCR; TCRdb keeps only in-frame clonotypes and omits some of them. This table has 55,000 to 70,000 clones, approximately 95% appearing once. The sequence was collected from a human donor in good health. What was sequenced was CD8+ T cells sorted from blood. The rearrangement links TRBV5-1 to TRBJ2-1; the D is unclear. The DNA of the CDR3 is TGCGCCAGCACTTACGGCAACAATGAGCAGTTCTTC. Translated, it gives CASTYGNNEQFF.